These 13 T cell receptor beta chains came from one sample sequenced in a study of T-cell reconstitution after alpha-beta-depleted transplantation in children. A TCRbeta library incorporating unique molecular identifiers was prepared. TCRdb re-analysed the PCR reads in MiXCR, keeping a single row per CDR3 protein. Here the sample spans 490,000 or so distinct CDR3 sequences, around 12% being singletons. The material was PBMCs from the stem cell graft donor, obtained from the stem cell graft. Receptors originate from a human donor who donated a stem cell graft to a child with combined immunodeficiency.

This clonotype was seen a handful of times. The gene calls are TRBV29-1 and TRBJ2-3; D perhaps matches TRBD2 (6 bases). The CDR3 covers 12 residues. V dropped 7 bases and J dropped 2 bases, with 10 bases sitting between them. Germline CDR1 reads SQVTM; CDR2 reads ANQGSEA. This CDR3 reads CSASEFTDTQYF. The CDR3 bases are TGCAGCGCTAGCGAATTCACAGATACGCAGTATTTT.

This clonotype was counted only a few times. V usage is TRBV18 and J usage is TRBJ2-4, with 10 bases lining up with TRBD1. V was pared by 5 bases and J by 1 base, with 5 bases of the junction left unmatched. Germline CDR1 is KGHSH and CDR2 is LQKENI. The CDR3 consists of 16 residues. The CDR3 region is CASSSTGGFAKNIQYF. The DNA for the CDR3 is TGTGCCAGCTCATCGACAGGGGGCTTTGCCAAAAACATTCAGTACTTC.

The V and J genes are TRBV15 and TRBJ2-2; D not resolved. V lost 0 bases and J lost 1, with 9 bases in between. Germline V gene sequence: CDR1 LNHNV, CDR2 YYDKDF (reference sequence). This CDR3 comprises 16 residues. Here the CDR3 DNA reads TGTGCCACCAGCAGAGATAACTACCGGAACACCGGGGAGCTGTTTTTT. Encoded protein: CATSRDNYRNTGELFF.

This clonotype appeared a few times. The CDR3 protein is CASSVGGDYGYTF. The CDR3 DNA reads TGTGCCAGCAGCGTAGGAGGGGACTATGGCTACACCTTC. The chain has TRBV9 and TRBJ1-2; D is possibly TRBD1 (5 bases). Trimming shortened V by 0 bases and J by 3 bases, and 6 bases separated the two germline ends. This CDR3 is built from 13 residues. Germline CDR1 SGDLS, CDR2 YYNGEE.

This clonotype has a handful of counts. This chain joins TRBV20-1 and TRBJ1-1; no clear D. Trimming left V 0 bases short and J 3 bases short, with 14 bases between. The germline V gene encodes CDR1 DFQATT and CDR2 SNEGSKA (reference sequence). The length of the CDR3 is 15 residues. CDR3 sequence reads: CSARDLTGSDTEAFF. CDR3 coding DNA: TGCAGTGCTAGAGATCTGACTGGATCGGACACTGAAGCTTTCTTT.

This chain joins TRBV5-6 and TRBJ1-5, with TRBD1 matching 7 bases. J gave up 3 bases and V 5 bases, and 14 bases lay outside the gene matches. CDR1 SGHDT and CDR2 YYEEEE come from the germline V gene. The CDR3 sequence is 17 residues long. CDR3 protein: CASSSRGTLSYNQPQHF. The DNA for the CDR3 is TGTGCCAGCAGTTCCAGGGGGACCTTATCCTACAATCAGCCCCAGCATTTT.

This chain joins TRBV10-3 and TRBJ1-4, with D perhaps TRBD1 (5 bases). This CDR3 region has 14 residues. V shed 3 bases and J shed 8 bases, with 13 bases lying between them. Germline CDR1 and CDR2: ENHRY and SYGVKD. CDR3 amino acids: CAISDRGGGEKLFF. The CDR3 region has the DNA TGTGCCATCAGTGATAGGGGCGGAGGAGAAAAACTGTTTTTT.

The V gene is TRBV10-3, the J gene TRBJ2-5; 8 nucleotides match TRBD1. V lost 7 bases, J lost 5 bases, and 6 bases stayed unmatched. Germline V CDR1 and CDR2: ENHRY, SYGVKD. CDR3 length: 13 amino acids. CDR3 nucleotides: TGTGCCATCAATGATGGGGACAGGGAGACCCAGTACTTC. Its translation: CAINDGDRETQYF.

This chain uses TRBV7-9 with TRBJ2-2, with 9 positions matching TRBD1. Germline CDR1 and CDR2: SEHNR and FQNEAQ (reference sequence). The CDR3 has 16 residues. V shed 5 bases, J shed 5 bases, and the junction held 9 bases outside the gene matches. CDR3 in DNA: TGTGCCAGCAGCCACGAACAGGGGGCGCTTACCGGGGAGCTGTTTTTT. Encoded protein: CASSHEQGALTGELFF.

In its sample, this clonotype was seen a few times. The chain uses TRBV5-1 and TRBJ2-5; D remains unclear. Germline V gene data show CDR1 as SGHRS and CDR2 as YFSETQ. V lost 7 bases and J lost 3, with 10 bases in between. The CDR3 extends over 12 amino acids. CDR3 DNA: TGCGCCAGCGGATATTCTGAAGAGACCCAGTACTTC. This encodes CASGYSEETQYF. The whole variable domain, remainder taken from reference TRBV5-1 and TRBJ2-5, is KAGVTQTPRYLIKTRGQQVTLSCSPISGHRSVSWYQQTPGQGLQFLFEYFSETQRNKGNFPGRFSGRQFSNSRSEMNVSTLELGDSALYLCASGYSEETQYFGPGTRLLVL.

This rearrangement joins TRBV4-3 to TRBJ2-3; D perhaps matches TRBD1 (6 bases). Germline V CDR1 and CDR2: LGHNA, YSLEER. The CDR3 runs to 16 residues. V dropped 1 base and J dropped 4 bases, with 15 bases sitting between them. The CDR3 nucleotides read TGCGCCAGCAGCCAAGGTCCAGGGGTGGCGGCAGATACGCAGTATTTT. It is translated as CASSQGPGVAADTQYF.

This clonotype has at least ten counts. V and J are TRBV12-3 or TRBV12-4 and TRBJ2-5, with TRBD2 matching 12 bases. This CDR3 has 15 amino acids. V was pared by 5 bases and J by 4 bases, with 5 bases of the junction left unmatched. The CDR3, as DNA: TGTGCCAGCAGTAGAGGACTAGCGGGAACAGAGACCCAGTACTTC. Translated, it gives CASSRGLAGTETQYF.

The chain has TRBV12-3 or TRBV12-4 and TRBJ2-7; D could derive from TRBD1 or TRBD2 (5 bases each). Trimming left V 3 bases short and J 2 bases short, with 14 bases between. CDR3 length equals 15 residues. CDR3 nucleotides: TGTGCCAGCAGTTTTCTGGGGGATTGGACCTACGAGCAGTACTTC. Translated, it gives CASSFLGDWTYEQYF.